Listed below are T cell receptor beta chains from one sample, sequenced in a study of cytomegalovirus exposure and HLA in healthy donors. The data were produced by immunoSEQ multiplex PCR, yet TCRdb's version contains in-frame clones alone and is incomplete. The sample holds roughly 80,000 clones, approximately 60% seen once. The sequencing input was PBMCs. The receptors come from a male donor in good health and CMV-seropositive. Both conserved end residues are part of each CDR3. Each record gives: J gene, clone size, D gene, V gene, CDR3 protein, CDR3 DNA. The D gene is left open where the match is weak. Size is stated for part of the rows, as once, few or many counts, or as a class when the clone is expanded.

TRBJ2-1	.	TRBD2	TRBV11-2	CASSLGLAGGGNEQFF	TGTGCCAGCAGCTTAGGGCTAGCGGGAGGGGGCAATGAGCAGTTCTTC
TRBJ2-6	.	.	TRBV28	CASSWGGARPGANVLTF	TGTGCCAGCAGCTGGGGGGGGGCGAGGCCTGGGGCCAACGTCCTGACTTTC
TRBJ1-2	.	TRBD1	TRBV28	CASSRTGSYYGYTF	TGTGCCAGCAGTCGGACAGGGAGCTACTATGGCTACACCTTC
TRBJ2-3	.	.	TRBV5-1	CASRVSRGFTDTQYF	TGCGCCAGCAGGGTGAGCAGGGGCTTCACAGATACGCAGTATTTT
TRBJ2-1	.	TRBD2	TRBV19	CASISGRGYNEQFF	TGTGCCAGTATTAGCGGGAGGGGCTACAATGAGCAGTTCTTC
TRBJ2-5	.	TRBD2	TRBV25-1	CASSLAGVETQYF	TGTGCCAGCAGCCTAGCGGGGGTCGAGACCCAGTACTTC
TRBJ2-7	.	TRBD2	TRBV27	CASSLAGGSLSRSYEQYF	TGTGCCAGCAGTTTAGCGGGAGGGAGTCTGAGCCGCTCCTACGAGCAGTACTTC
TRBJ2-3	few	.	TRBV19	CASSIALRHSPDTQYF	TGTGCCAGTAGTATAGCCCTTAGACACAGCCCAGATACGCAGTATTTT
TRBJ2-7	.	.	TRBV4-3	CASSQGTGSSYEQYF	TGCGCCAGCAGCCAAGGTACCGGGAGTTCCTACGAGCAGTACTTC
TRBJ1-6	.	.	TRBV6-5	CASSYRGAPLHF	TGTGCCAGCAGTTACCGGGGAGCACCCCTCCACTTT
TRBJ2-6	.	.	TRBV7-2	CASSRHRDRANVLTF	TGTGCCAGCAGCCGGCACAGGGATAGGGCCAACGTCCTGACTTTC
TRBJ1-5	few	TRBD1	TRBV7-9	CASSSGTANQPQHF	TGTGCCAGCAGCTCCGGGACAGCTAATCAGCCCCAGCATTTT
TRBJ2-7	.	.	TRBV6-5	CASVGFGNEQYF	TGTGCCAGCGTCGGGTTTGGAAACGAGCAGTACTTC
TRBJ1-5	.	.	TRBV4-2	CASSQDRQQSQPQHF	TGTGCCAGCAGCCAAGACAGGCAGCAGAGTCAGCCCCAGCATTTT
TRBJ1-4	.	.	TRBV23-1	CASRYGESNEKLFF	TGCGCCAGCAGGTATGGGGAGAGTAATGAAAAACTGTTTTTT
TRBJ2-7	.	TRBD1	TRBV7-9	CASSPQGVGYEQYF	TGTGCCAGCAGCCCCCAGGGGGTCGGCTACGAGCAGTACTTC
TRBJ2-3	.	.	TRBV5-1	CASSLVGGLGDTQYF	TGCGCCAGCAGCTTGGTCGGCGGGCTCGGGGATACGCAGTATTTT
TRBJ2-7	.	.	TRBV6-5	CASSHQGSYEQYF	TGTGCCAGCAGCCATCAGGGCTCCTACGAGCAGTACTTC
TRBJ2-3	.	.	TRBV4-1	CASKRIPMGGTDTQYF	TGCGCCAGCAAGCGGATCCCGATGGGTGGCACAGATACGCAGTATTTT
TRBJ2-1	.	.	TRBV7-9	CASTSVTYNEQFF	TGTGCCAGCACCTCGGTTACCTACAATGAGCAGTTCTTC
TRBJ2-2	few	TRBD2	TRBV7-8	CASRATSGSNTGELFF	TGTGCCAGCAGGGCAACTAGCGGATCGAACACCGGGGAGCTGTTTTTT
TRBJ2-2	.	TRBD2	TRBV7-6	CASSFTSGRNTGELFF	TGTGCCAGCAGCTTTACTAGCGGTAGGAACACCGGGGAGCTGTTTTTT
TRBJ1-6	.	.	TRBV6-1	CASSEGRQGGNSPLHF	TGTGCCAGCAGTGAGGGGCGGCAGGGTGGGAATTCACCCCTCCACTTT
TRBJ2-7	.	TRBD2	TRBV6-6	CASSYSRTSGEQYF	TGTGCCAGCAGTTACTCAAGGACTAGCGGCGAGCAGTACTTC
TRBJ2-3	few	.	TRBV6-6	CASSYPQGTSTDTQYF	TGTGCCAGCAGTTACCCACAGGGGACTTCCACAGATACGCAGTATTTT
TRBJ1-4	few	.	TRBV9	CASSPQGGRGEKLFF	TGTGCCAGCAGCCCCCAGGGAGGGCGGGGAGAAAAACTGTTTTTT
TRBJ1-5	.	.	TRBV19	CASKQEHQPQHF	TGTGCCAGTAAACAGGAACATCAGCCCCAGCATTTT
TRBJ2-2	.	.	TRBV6-5	CASSPPNRAGELFF	TGTGCCAGCAGTCCTCCCAACAGGGCCGGGGAGCTGTTTTTT
TRBJ2-1	.	.	TRBV4-1	CASSQDRSISYNEQFF	TGCGCCAGCAGCCAAGATCGGTCAATCTCCTACAATGAGCAGTTCTTC
TRBJ2-1	.	.	TRBV7-7	CASSQNRDNEQFF	TGTGCCAGCAGCCAGAACAGGGACAATGAGCAGTTCTTC
TRBJ1-6	.	TRBD1	TRBV6-6	CASSGTGRMSPLHF	TGTGCCAGCAGCGGGACAGGGAGAATGTCACCCCTCCACTTT
TRBJ2-5	few	.	TRBV25-1	CASSDSTGRIQETQYF	TGTGCCAGCAGTGATTCGACAGGTAGGATCCAAGAGACCCAGTACTTC
TRBJ1-1	.	.	TRBV6-4	CASSDRRGTEAFF	TGTGCCAGCAGTGACCGCAGGGGAACTGAAGCTTTCTTT
TRBJ1-3	few	TRBD1	TRBV30	CAWNLQGTGNTIYF	TGTGCCTGGAACTTACAGGGGACTGGAAACACCATATATTTT
TRBJ2-1	.	TRBD1	TRBV29-1	CSVDGQGWNEQFF	TGCAGCGTTGACGGACAGGGGTGGAATGAGCAGTTCTTC
TRBJ2-5	.	.	TRBV28	CASSPQVQGRETQYF	TGTGCCAGCAGCCCGCAAGTACAGGGTCGAGAGACCCAGTACTTC
TRBJ2-2	.	TRBD2	TRBV5-1	CASSLSVAGAGGELFF	TGCGCCAGCAGCTTGTCGGTAGCGGGAGCGGGCGGGGAGCTGTTTTTT
TRBJ1-2	few	TRBD1	TRBV19	CASSIDGTAIYGYTF	TGTGCCAGTAGTATAGACGGGACAGCTATCTATGGCTACACCTTC
TRBJ2-5	.	TRBD1	TRBV10-3	CAISSGQGRDETQYF	TGTGCCATCAGCTCGGGACAGGGGCGTGATGAGACCCAGTACTTC
TRBJ2-1	.	TRBD2	TRBV27	CASSLSVAGGPHNEQFF	TGTGCCAGCAGTTTATCCGTAGCGGGGGGGCCCCACAATGAGCAGTTCTTC
TRBJ2-7	.	.	TRBV6-5	CASSSRGEQYF	TGTGCCAGCAGCAGCAGGGGCGAGCAGTACTTC